This T cell receptor (beta chain) was sequenced during a study of blood T cell repertoires in COVID-19. This CDR3 comprises 14 residues. V dropped 3 bases and J dropped 5 bases, with 10 bases sitting between them. Germline V gene sequence: CDR1 MDHEN, CDR2 SYDVKM. The assay was immunoSEQ multiplex PCR, and TCRdb's table has in-frame clones only and misses some. The profile shows more than 250,000 clones, about 92% of them singletons. The rearrangement links TRBV28 to TRBJ1-4; D gene uncertain. Sequenced: PBMCs or T cells enriched from blood (not recorded which). This clonotype was sampled from a woman aged 25 to 45 who had recovered from COVID-19. CDR3 DNA sequence: TGTGCCAGCAGTTTGTCCAACCTAAATGAAAAACTGTTTTTT. Residues: CASSLSNLNEKLFF.